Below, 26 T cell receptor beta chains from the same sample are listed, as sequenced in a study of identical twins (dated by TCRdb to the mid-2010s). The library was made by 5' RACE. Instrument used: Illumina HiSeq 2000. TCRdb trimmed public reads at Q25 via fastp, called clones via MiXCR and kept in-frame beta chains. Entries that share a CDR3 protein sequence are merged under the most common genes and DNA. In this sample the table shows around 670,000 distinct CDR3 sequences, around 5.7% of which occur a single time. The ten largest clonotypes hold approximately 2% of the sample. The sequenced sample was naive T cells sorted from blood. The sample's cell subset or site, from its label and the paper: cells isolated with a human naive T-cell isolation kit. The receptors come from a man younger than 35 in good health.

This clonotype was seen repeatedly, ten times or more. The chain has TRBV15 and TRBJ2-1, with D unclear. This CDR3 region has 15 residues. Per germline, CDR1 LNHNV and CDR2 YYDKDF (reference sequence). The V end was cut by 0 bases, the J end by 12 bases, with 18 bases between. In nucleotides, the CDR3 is TGTGCCACCAGCAGAGATCGTGTCGGCGGAATGGGGCAGTTCTTC. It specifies CATSRDRVGGMGQFF.

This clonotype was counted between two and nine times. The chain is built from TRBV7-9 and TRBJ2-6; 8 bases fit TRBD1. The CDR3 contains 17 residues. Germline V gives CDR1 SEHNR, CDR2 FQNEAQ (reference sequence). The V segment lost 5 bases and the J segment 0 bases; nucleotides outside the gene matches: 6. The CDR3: CASSPGTGRSGANVLTF. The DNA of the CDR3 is TGTGCCAGCAGCCCTGGGACAGGTCGCTCTGGGGCCAACGTCCTGACTTTC.

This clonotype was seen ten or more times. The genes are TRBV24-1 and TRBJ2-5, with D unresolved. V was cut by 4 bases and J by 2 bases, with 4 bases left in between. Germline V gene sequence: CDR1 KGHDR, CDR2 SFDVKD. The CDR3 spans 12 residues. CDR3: CATSEKQETQYF. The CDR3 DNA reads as TGTGCCACCAGTGAGAAGCAAGAGACCCAGTACTTC.

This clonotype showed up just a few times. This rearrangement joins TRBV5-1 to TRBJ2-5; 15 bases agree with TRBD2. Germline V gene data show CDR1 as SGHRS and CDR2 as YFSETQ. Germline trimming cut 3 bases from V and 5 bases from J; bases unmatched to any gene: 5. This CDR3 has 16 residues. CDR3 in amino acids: CASSSEGLAGGETQYF. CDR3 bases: TGCGCCAGCAGCTCGGAGGGACTAGCGGGGGGCGAGACCCAGTACTTC.

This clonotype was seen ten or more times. The CDR3 DNA follows: TGCAGTGCTAGAGTAATAGCGGGAGGGCCCGACATTCAGTACTTC. Translated, it gives CSARVIAGGPDIQYF. The rearrangement joins TRBV20-1 to TRBJ2-4; 11 nucleotides line up with TRBD2. CDR3 length: 15 residues. CDR1 is DFQATT, CDR2 SNEGSKA, per germline (reference sequence). J gave up 8 bases and V 1 base, and 7 bases lay outside the gene matches.

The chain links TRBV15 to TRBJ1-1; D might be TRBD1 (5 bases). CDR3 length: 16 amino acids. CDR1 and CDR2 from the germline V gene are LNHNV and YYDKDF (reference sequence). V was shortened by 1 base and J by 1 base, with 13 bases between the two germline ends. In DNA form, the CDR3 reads TGTGCCACCAGCAGAGCCGTGGGGACGGGGAACACTGAAGCTTTCTTT. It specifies CATSRAVGTGNTEAFF. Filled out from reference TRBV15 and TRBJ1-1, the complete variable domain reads DAMVIQNPRYQVTQFGKPVTLSCSQTLNHNVMYWYQQKSSQAPKLLFHYYDKDFNNEADTPDNFQSRRPNTSFCFLDIRSPGLGDTAMYLCATSRAVGTGNTEAFFGQGTRLTVV.

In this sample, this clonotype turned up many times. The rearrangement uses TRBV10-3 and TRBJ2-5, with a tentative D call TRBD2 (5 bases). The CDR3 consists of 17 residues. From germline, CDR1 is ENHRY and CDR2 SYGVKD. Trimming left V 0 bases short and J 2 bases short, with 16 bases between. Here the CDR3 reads CAISESISAYRQETQYF. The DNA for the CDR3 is TGTGCCATCAGTGAGTCGATTAGCGCCTATAGGCAAGAGACCCAGTACTTC.

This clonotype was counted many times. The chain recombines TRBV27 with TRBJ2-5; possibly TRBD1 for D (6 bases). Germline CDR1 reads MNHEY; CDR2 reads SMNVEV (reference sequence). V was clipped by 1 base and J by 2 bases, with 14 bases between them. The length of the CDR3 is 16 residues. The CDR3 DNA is TGTGCCAGCAGTTTATTCCCAGGGACACCTCAAGAGACCCAGTACTTC. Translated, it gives CASSLFPGTPQETQYF.

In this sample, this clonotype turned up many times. As DNA, the CDR3 is TGTGCCAGCAGCCAATGGGAACGCACAGCCGATACGCAGTATTTT. Protein product: CASSQWERTADTQYF. This rearrangement joins TRBV3-1 to TRBJ2-3; D unresolved. The germline gives CDR1 LGHDT, CDR2 YNNKEL (reference sequence). The CDR3 extends over 15 amino acids. The ends were cut back, 2 bases at V and 6 bases at J, with 15 bases in the middle.

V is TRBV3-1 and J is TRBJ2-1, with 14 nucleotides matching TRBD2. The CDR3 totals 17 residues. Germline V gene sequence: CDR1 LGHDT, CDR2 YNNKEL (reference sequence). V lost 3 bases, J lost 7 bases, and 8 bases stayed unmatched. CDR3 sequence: CASSQGGTSGSRNEQFF. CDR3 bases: TGTGCCAGCAGCCAGGGGGGGACTAGCGGGAGCAGGAATGAGCAGTTCTTC.

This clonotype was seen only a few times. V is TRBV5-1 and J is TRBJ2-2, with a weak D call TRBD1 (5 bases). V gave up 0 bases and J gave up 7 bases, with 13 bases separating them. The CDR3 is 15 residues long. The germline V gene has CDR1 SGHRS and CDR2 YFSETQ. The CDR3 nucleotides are TGCGCCAGCAGCTTGGCCAGCCAGGGCGGCGGGGAGCTGTTTTTT. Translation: CASSLASQGGGELFF.

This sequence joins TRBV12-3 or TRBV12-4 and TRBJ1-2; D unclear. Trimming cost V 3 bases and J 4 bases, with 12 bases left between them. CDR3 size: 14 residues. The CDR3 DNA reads TGTGCCAGCAGTTTCGATACAGTGTTCTATGGCTACACCTTC. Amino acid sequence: CASSFDTVFYGYTF.

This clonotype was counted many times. The CDR3 nucleotides read TGTGCCAGCAGCTCAGAGCTGACTAGCGGGTGGCAGTTCTTC. It is translated as CASSSELTSGWQFF. The chain employs TRBV7-9 and TRBJ2-1; TRBD2 agrees at 10 bases. CDR3 length equals 14 residues. After removal of 4 bases from V and 12 bases from J, the junction contained 9 bases not matched to a gene. Germline V gives CDR1 SEHNR, CDR2 FQNEAQ (reference sequence).

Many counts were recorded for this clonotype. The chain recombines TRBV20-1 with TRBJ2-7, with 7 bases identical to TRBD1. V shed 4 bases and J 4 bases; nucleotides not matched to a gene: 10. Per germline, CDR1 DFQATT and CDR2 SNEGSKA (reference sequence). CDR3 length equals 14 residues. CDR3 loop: CSATKQQGWYEQYF. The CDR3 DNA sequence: TGCAGTGCTACAAAACAACAGGGGTGGTACGAGCAGTACTTC.

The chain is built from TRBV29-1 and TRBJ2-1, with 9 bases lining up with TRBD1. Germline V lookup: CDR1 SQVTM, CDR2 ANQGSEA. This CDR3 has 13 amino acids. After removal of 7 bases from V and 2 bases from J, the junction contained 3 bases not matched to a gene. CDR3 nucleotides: TGCAGCGCAGACAGGGGGACCTACAATGAGCAGTTCTTC. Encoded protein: CSADRGTYNEQFF.

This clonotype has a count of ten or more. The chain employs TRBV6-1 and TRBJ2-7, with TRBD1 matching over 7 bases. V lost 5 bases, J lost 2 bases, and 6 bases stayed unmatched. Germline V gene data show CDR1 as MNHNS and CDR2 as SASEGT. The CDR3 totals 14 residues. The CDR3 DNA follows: TGTGCCAGCAGTCCACCGACAGGGCCCTACGAGCAGTACTTC. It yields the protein CASSPPTGPYEQYF.

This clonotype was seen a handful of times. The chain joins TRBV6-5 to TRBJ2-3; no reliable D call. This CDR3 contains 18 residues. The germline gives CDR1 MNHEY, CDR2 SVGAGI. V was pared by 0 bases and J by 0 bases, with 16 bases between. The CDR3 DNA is TGTGCCAGCAGTTACTCGTCGTCCGGAAGCCCTAGCACAGATACGCAGTATTTT. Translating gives CASSYSSSGSPSTDTQYF.

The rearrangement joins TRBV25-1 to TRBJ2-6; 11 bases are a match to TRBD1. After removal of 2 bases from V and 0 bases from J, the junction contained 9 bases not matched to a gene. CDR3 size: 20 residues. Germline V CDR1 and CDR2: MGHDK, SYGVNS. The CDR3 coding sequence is TGTGCCAGCAGTGAAGCCCCGGGACAGGGGGATCCCTCTGGGGCCAACGTCCTGACTTTC. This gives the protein CASSEAPGQGDPSGANVLTF. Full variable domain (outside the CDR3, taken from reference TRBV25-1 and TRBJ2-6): EADIYQTPRYLVIGTGKKITLECSQTMGHDKMYWYQQDPGMELHLIHYSYGVNSTEKGDLSSESTVSRIRTEHFPLTLESARPSHTSQYLCASSEAPGQGDPSGANVLTFGAGSRLTVL.

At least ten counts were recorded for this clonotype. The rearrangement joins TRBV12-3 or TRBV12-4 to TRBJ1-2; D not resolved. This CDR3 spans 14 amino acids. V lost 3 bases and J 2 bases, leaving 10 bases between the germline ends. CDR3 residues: CASSLQTVNYGYTF. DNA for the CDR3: TGTGCCAGCAGTTTGCAAACCGTGAACTATGGCTACACCTTC.

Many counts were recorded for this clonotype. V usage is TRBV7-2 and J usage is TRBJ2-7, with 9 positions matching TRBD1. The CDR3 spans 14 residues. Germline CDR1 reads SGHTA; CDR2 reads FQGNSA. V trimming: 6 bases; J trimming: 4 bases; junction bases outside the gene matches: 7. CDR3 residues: CASRSGTGWYEQYF. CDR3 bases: TGTGCCAGCAGATCCGGGACAGGGTGGTACGAGCAGTACTTC.

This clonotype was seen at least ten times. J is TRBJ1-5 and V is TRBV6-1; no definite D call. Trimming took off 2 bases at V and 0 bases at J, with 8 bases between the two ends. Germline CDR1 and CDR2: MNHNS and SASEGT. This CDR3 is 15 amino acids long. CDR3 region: CASSELGHSNQPQHF. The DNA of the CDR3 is TGTGCCAGCAGTGAACTAGGCCATAGCAATCAGCCCCAGCATTTT.

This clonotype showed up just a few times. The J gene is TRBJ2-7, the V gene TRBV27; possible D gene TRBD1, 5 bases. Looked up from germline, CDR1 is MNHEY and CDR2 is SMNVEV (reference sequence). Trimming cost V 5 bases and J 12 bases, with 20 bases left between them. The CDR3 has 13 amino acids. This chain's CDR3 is CASSLRPQGRVYV. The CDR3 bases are TGTGCCAGCAGTCTCCGACCTCAGGGAAGGGTGTACGTC.

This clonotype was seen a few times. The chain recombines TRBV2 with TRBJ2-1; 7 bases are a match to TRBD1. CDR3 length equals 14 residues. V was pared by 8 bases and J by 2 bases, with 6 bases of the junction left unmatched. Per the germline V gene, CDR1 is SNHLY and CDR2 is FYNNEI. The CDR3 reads CASRQGVAYNEQFF. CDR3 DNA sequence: TGTGCCAGCCGGCAGGGGGTGGCCTACAATGAGCAGTTCTTC.

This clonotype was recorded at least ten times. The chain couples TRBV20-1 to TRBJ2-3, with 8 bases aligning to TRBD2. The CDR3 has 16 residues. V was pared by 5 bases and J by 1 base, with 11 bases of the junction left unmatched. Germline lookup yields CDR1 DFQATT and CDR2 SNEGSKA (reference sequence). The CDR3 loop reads CSASPKAGVGTDTQYF. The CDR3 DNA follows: TGCAGTGCTTCCCCCAAAGCGGGAGTGGGCACAGATACGCAGTATTTT.

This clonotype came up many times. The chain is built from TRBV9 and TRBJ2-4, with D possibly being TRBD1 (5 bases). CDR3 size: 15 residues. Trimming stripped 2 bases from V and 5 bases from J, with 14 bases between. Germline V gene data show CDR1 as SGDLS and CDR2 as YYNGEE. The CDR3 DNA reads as TGTGCCAGCAGCGTTGCAACAGGCCTCGAAAACATTCAGTACTTC. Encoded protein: CASSVATGLENIQYF.

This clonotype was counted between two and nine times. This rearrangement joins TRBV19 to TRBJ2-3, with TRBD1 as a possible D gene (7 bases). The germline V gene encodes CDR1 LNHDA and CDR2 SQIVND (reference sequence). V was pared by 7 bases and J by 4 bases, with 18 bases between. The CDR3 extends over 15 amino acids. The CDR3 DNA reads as TGTGCCAGTAAGGTATCAGGGGGGACCGCAGATACGCAGTATTTT. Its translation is CASKVSGGTADTQYF. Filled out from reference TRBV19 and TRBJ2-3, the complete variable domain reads DGGITQSPKYLFRKEGQNVTLSCEQNLNHDAMYWYRQDPGQGLRLIYYSQIVNDFQKGDIAEGYSVSREKKESFPLTVTSAQKNPTAFYLCASKVSGGTADTQYFGPGTRLTVL.